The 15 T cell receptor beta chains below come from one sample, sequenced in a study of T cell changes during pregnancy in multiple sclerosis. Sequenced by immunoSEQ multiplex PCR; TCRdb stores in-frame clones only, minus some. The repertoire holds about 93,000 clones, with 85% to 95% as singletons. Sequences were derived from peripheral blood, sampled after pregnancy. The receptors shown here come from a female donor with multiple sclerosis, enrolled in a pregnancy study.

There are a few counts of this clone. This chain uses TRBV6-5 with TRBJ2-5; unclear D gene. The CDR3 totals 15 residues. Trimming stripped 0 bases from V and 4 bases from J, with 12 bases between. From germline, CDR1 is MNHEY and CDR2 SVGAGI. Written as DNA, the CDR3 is TGTGCCAGCAGTTACTCGATCAGACCGGGAGAGACCCAGTACTTC. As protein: CASSYSIRPGETQYF.

CDR3 sequence: CASGQSGTGDQPQHF. The CDR3, as DNA: TGTGCCAGCGGGCAGTCGGGGACGGGAGATCAGCCCCAGCATTTT. The rearrangement links TRBV19 to TRBJ1-5; D is possibly TRBD1 (5 bases). The V gene lost 9 bases and the J gene lost 5 bases, with 20 bases spanning the gap. Germline V gives CDR1 LNHDA, CDR2 SQIVND (reference sequence). The CDR3 length is 15 residues. Filled out from reference TRBV19 and TRBJ1-5, the complete variable domain reads DGGITQSPKYLFRKEGQNVTLSCEQNLNHDAMYWYRQDPGQGLRLIYYSQIVNDFQKGDIAEGYSVSREKKESFPLTVTSAQKNPTAFYLCASGQSGTGDQPQHFGDGTRLSIL.

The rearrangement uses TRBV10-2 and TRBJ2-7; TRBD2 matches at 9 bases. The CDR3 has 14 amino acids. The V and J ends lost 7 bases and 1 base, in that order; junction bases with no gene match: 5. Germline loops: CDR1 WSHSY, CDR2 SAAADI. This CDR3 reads CASMTSGASYEQYF. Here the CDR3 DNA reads TGCGCCAGCATGACTAGCGGAGCTTCCTACGAGCAGTACTTC.

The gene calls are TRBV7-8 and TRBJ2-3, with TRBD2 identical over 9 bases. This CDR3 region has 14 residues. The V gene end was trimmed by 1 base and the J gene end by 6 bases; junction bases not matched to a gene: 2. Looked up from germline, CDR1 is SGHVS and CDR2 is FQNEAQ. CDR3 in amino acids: CASSLGLAGDTQYF. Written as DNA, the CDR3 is TGTGCCAGCAGCTTAGGGCTAGCGGGGGATACGCAGTATTTT.

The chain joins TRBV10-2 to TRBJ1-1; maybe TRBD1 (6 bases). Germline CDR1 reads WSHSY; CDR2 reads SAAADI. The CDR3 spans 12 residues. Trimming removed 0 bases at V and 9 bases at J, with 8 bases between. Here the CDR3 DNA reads TGCGCCAGCAGTGAGTCTGACAGGAAAGCTTTCTTT. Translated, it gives CASSESDRKAFF.

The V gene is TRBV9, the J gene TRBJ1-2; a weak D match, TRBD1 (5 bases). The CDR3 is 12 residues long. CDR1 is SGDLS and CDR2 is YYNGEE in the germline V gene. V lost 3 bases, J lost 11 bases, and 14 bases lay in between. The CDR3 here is CASSGDFRRYTF. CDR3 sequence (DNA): TGTGCCAGCAGCGGGGACTTCAGGAGATACACCTTC.

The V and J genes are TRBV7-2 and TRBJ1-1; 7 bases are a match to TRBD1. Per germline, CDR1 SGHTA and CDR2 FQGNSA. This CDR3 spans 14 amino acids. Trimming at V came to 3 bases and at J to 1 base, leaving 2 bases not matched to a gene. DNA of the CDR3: TGTGCCAGCAGCTTGCGGACAGGGAACACTGAAGCTTTCTTT. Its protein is CASSLRTGNTEAFF. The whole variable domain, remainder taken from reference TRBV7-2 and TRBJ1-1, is GAGVSQSPSNKVTEKGKDVELRCDPISGHTALYWYRQSLGQGLEFLIYFQGNSAPDKSGLPSDRFSAERTGGSVSTLTIQRTQQEDSAVYLCASSLRTGNTEAFFGQGTRLTVV.

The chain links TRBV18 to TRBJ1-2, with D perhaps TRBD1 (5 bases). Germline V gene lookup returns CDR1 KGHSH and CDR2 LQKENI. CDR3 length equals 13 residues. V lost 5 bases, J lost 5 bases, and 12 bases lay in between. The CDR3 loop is CASSGDYSYGYTF. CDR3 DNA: TGTGCCAGCTCAGGGGACTACTCTTATGGCTACACCTTC. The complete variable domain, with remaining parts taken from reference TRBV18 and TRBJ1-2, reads NAGVMQNPRHLVRRRGQEARLRCSPMKGHSHVYWYRQLPEEGLKFMVYLQKENIIDESGMPKERFSAEFPKEGPSILRIQQVVRGDSAAYFCASSGDYSYGYTFGSGTRLTVV.

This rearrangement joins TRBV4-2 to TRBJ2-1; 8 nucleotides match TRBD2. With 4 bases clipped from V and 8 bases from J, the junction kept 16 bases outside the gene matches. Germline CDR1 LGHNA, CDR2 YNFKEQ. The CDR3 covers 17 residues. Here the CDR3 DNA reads TGTGCCAGCAGCCGAAACGGGGGGGAGGTTGAGTTCGATGAGCAGTTCTTC. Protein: CASSRNGGEVEFDEQFF.

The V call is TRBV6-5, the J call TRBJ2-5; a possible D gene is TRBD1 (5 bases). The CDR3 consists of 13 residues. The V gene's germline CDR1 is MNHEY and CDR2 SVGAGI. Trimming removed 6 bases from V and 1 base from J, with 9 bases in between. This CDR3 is CASRRTLQETQYF. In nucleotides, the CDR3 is TGTGCCAGCAGGAGGACACTCCAAGAGACCCAGTACTTC.

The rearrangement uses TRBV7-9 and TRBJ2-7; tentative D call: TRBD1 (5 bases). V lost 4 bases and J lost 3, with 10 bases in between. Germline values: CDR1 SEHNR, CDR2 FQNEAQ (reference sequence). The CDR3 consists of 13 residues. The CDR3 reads CASSYPGFYEQYF. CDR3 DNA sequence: TGTGCCAGCAGCTACCCAGGGTTCTACGAGCAGTACTTC.

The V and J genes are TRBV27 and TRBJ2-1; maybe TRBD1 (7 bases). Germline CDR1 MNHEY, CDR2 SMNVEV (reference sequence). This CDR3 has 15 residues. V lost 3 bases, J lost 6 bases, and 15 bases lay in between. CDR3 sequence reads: CASSFRQGGGNEQFF. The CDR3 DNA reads TGTGCCAGCAGTTTCAGACAGGGAGGTGGCAATGAGCAGTTCTTC.

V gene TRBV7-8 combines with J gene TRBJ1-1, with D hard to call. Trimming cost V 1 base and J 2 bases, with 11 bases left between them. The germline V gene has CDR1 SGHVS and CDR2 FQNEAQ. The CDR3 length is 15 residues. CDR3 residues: CASSLDPDSNTEAFF. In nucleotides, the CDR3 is TGTGCCAGCAGCTTAGATCCAGATTCAAACACTGAAGCTTTCTTT. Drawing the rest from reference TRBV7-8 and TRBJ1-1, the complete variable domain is GAGVSQSPRYKVAKRGQDVALRCDPISGHVSLFWYQQALGQGPEFLTYFQNEAQLDKSGLPSDRFFAERPEGSVSTLKIQRTQQEDSAVYLCASSLDPDSNTEAFFGQGTRLTVV.

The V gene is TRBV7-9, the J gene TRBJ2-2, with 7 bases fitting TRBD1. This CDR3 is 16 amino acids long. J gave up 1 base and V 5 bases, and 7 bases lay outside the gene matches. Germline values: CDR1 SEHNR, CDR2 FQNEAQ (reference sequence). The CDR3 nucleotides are TGTGCCAGCAGCGCTCGCCAGGGGGAGAACACCGGGGAGCTGTTTTTT. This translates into CASSARQGENTGELFF. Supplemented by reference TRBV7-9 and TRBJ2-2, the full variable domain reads DTGVSQNPRHKITKRGQNVTFRCDPISEHNRLYWYRQTLGQGPEFLTYFQNEAQLEKSRLLSDRFSAERPKGSFSTLEIQRTEQGDSAMYLCASSARQGENTGELFFGEGSRLTVL.

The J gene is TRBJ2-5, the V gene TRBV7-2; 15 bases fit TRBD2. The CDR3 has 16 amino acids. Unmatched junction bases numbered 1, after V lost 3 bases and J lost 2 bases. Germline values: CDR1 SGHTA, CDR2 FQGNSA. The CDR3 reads CASSLGTSGGQETQYF. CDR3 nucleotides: TGTGCCAGCAGCTTGGGGACTAGCGGGGGGCAAGAGACCCAGTACTTC. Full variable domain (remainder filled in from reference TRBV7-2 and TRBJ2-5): GAGVSQSPSNKVTEKGKDVELRCDPISGHTALYWYRQSLGQGLEFLIYFQGNSAPDKSGLPSDRFSAERTGGSVSTLTIQRTQQEDSAVYLCASSLGTSGGQETQYFGPGTRLLVL.